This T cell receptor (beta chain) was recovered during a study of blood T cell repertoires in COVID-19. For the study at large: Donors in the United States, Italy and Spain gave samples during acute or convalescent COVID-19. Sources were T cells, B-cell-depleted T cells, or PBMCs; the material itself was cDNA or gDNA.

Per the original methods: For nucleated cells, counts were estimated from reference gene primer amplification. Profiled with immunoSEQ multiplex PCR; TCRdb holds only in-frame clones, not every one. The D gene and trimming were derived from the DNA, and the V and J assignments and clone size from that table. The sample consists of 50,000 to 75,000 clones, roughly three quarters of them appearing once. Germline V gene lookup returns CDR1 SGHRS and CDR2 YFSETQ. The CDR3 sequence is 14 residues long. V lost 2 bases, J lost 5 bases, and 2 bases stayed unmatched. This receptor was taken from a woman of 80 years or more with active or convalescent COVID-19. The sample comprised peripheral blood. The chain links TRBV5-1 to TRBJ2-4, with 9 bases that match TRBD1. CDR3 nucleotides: TGCGCCAGCAGCTTCCGGGACAGGGAAAACATTCAGTACTTC. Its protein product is CASSFRDRENIQYF.